This T cell receptor (beta chain) was obtained from a study of human T cells and chemical hapten exposure. Study-wide context: Patients, chiefly female, had alopecia areata, totalis or universalis. Whole-study results and caveats: No change in TCRs above 1 in 1000 frequency was produced by DPC sensitization.

Comment on this clonotype: Its antigen is still unknown.

Germline CDR1 is SGHAT and CDR2 is FQNNGV. V dropped 0 bases and J dropped 0 bases, with 12 bases sitting between them. The CDR3 has 17 amino acids. The time point is: patch test 1, 2 weeks after DPC sensitization. Treatment reported: therapeutic diphenylcyclopropenone sensitization with weekly scalp DPC. Extraction of total RNA was performed on unfractionated whole blood. Separate cDNA molecules received unique molecular identifiers, which the library attached to them. TCRdb reprocessed the RACE reads via MiXCR and lists one record per CDR3 protein. The sample contains about 380,000 distinct CDR3 sequences, approximately 5.1% of which appear only once.

This clonotype was obtained from a woman aged 50 to 65 with alopecia areata. Some clones in this sample may be carry-over from other donors' samples. Specimen: whole blood, collected in connection with sensitization to the hapten diphenylcyclopropenone (DPC). V usage is TRBV11-2 and J usage is TRBJ2-1; D unclear. The CDR3 nucleotides are TGTGCCAGCAGCTTAGATCTGGGTATTTTCTCCTACAATGAGCAGTTCTTC. Translation gives CASSLDLGIFSYNEQFF.